Sequencing of this T cell receptor (beta chain) was carried out in a study of cytomegalovirus exposure and HLA in healthy donors. Study-level points and caveats: Most TCR beta V segments were productive about 87% or about 30% of the time in an earlier analysis.

J gave up 5 bases and V 1 base, and 6 bases lay outside the gene matches. This CDR3 spans 15 amino acids. CDR1 is LNHDA and CDR2 is SQIVND in the germline V gene (reference sequence). Both 60 Vbeta primers and 13 Jbeta primers went into the PCR. Generated by immunoSEQ multiplex PCR, the TCRdb table keeps only in-frame clones and is missing some. The sample yields fewer than 300,000 clones, 86% seen once. The donors comprised healthy bone marrow donors. Comment on this clone: The antigen is not known.

This chain uses TRBV19 with TRBJ2-5; 8 bases are a match to TRBD1. Sequences were obtained from PBMCs. The origin of this receptor is a man between 40 and 49 years old in good health and CMV-seropositive. In DNA form, the CDR3 reads TGTGCCAGTAGTATAGCAGGGGGCGGTGGTGAGACCCAGTACTTC. It codes for CASSIAGGGGETQYF.